These 15 T cell receptor beta chains share one sample of origin, sequenced in a study of T cell repertoires in aging, cancer and after chemotherapy. TRB rearrangements spanning V, D and J were amplified using mixed TRB-A/B primers. In TCRdb, the multiplex PCR reads were re-called with MiXCR into one record per CDR3 protein. The sample consists of some 3,500 distinct CDR3 sequences, about 26% of them appearing once. Peripheral blood genomic DNA, not sorted cells or RNA, was the template. Sequencing was carried out using blood. The receptors originated from a human donor with a solid tumor.

A note on this clonotype: Relative to the germline gene, one junction end is altered; a read error may explain this. CDR3 sequence reads: CDSTPSTDTQYF. CDR3 nucleotide sequence: TGTGACAGCACCCCTAGCACAGATACGCAGTATTTT. This sequence joins TRBV5-1 and TRBJ2-3; D is possibly TRBD1 (5 bases). The CDR3 spans 12 residues. Germline V gene data show CDR1 as SGHRS and CDR2 as YFSETQ.

J is TRBJ1-4 and V is TRBV5-4; a possible D gene is TRBD1 (5 bases). CDR1 is SGHNT, CDR2 YYREEE, per germline (reference sequence). This CDR3 comprises 15 residues. V lost 2 bases and J lost 10, with 18 bases in between. CDR3 in DNA: TGTGCCAGCAGCTTAACACGGACGGGGGATGGAAAACTGTTTTTT. Protein: CASSLTRTGDGKLFF.

This clonotype was found a few times. CDR3 region: CASRDNYNEQFF. The CDR3 nucleotides are TGTGCCAGTAGGGACAACTACAATGAGCAGTTCTTC. The chain couples TRBV19 to TRBJ2-1; D perhaps matches TRBD1 (5 bases). The CDR3 is made up of 12 amino acids. Germline lookup yields CDR1 LNHDA and CDR2 SQIVND (reference sequence). V was clipped by 6 bases and J by 3 bases, with 6 bases between them.

The CDR3 spells CASSLLRGTSAITDTQYF. CDR3 nucleotide sequence: TGTGCCAGCAGTTTACTGCGTGGGACTAGCGCAATCACAGATACGCAGTATTTT. The chain uses TRBV28 and TRBJ2-3; 10 nucleotides line up with TRBD2. Trimming at V came to 2 bases and at J to 2 bases, leaving 10 bases not matched to a gene. Germline CDR1 and CDR2: MDHEN and SYDVKM. The CDR3 runs to 18 residues.

The V gene is TRBV6-5, the J gene TRBJ2-2, with D maybe TRBD2 (6 bases). Trimming removed 0 bases from V and 7 bases from J, with 15 bases in between. In germline, CDR1 is MNHEY, CDR2 SVGAGI. The CDR3 runs to 16 residues. The CDR3 region is CASSYSIRGWIGELFF. The DNA for the CDR3 is TGTGCCAGCAGTTACTCGATACGGGGGTGGATCGGGGAGCTGTTTTTT.

The V and J genes are TRBV5-6 and TRBJ1-6; D might be TRBD1 (6 bases). The V gene's germline CDR1 is SGHDT and CDR2 YYEEEE. V dropped 4 bases and J dropped 6 bases, with 11 bases sitting between them. The CDR3 runs to 14 residues. The CDR3 DNA is TGTGCCAGCAGCCAGGGACACTCTAATTCACCCCTCCACTTT. Encoded protein: CASSQGHSNSPLHF.

The chain links TRBV24-1 to TRBJ2-7; D gene unclear. Germline V gene sequence: CDR1 KGHDR, CDR2 SFDVKD. V dropped 4 bases and J dropped 1 base, with 10 bases sitting between them. The CDR3 spans 14 residues. The CDR3 loop is CATSDTAGSYEQYF. CDR3 bases: TGTGCCACCAGTGACACCGCCGGGTCCTACGAGCAGTACTTC.

The genes are TRBV7-3 and TRBJ2-5, with 8 bases that match TRBD2. Germline CDR1 reads SGHTA; CDR2 reads FQGTGA. J gave up 3 bases and V 1 base, and 4 bases lay outside the gene matches. The CDR3 consists of 15 residues. The CDR3 DNA reads TGTGCCAGCAGCTTAATGGGTAGCGGGGAAGAGACCCAGTACTTC. Amino acids: CASSLMGSGEETQYF.

This clonotype occurred a few times. The rearrangement joins TRBV6-2 or TRBV6-3 to TRBJ2-3; TRBD2 aligns across 11 bases. V trimming: 4 bases; J trimming: 0 bases; junction bases outside the gene matches: 0. The germline V gene encodes CDR1 MNHEY and CDR2 SVGEGT. The CDR3 sequence is 15 residues long. DNA of the CDR3: TGTGCCAGCAGTTGGACTAGCGGGAGCACAGATACGCAGTATTTT. This encodes CASSWTSGSTDTQYF.

This clonotype qualifies as medium-sized. This sequence joins TRBV6-2 or TRBV6-3 and TRBJ2-3; D is undetermined. The CDR3 runs 14 residues. The germline gives CDR1 MNHEY, CDR2 SVGEGT. V was cut by 0 bases and J by 0 bases, with 4 bases left in between. The CDR3 nucleotides are TGTGCCAGCAGTTACTCGACTAGCACAGATACGCAGTATTTT. This sequence encodes CASSYSTSTDTQYF.

The chain is built from TRBV6-5 and TRBJ1-4, with D tentatively TRBD1 (5 bases). This CDR3 region has 14 residues. CDR1 and CDR2 (germline): MNHEY, SVGAGI. Trimming removed 8 bases from V and 4 bases from J, with 14 bases in between. The DNA for the CDR3 is TGTGCCAGCGGGGGGGGACCGCTTAATGAAAAACTGTTTTTT. Translation: CASGGGPLNEKLFF.

In its sample, this clonotype is medium-sized (0.01 to 0.1%). V is TRBV29-1 and J is TRBJ2-1; the match to TRBD2 covers 8 bases. The CDR3 is 15 amino acids. Germline-derived CDR1 and CDR2 are SQVTM and ANQGSEA. V lost 4 bases and J lost 10; bases outside the gene matches: 15. The CDR3 coding sequence is TGCAGCGTTGTAGGAGGGACTAGAAAACCCGGGGAGCAGTTCTTC. Translated: CSVVGGTRKPGEQFF.

The V and J genes are TRBV4-3 and TRBJ2-7; D possibly corresponds to TRBD2 (5 bases). V lost 3 bases, J lost 4 bases, and 10 bases lay in between. This CDR3 region has 13 residues. The germline gives CDR1 LGHNA, CDR2 YSLEER. The CDR3 sequence: CASSQWEFYEQYF. The CDR3 coding sequence is TGCGCCAGCAGCCAGTGGGAGTTTTACGAGCAGTACTTC.

In its sample, this clonotype ranks as medium-sized. The V and J genes are TRBV19 and TRBJ2-5; TRBD1 aligns across 10 bases. CDR1 and CDR2 (germline): LNHDA, SQIVND (reference sequence). V was clipped by 9 bases and J by 0 bases; unmatched bases: 1. The CDR3 contains 13 residues. Here the CDR3 DNA reads TGTGCCAGCGGGACAGGGGACCAAGAGACCCAGTACTTC. Translated, it gives CASGTGDQETQYF.

The V and J genes are TRBV20-1 and TRBJ2-2; TRBD2 matches at 11 bases. Losses at the gene ends were 6 bases for V and 1 base for J; bases not matched to a gene: 13. CDR3 length: 18 amino acids. Per germline, CDR1 DFQATT and CDR2 SNEGSKA (reference sequence). DNA for the CDR3: TGCAGTGCCACAGGGAATAGCGGGAGGGCTCGGAACACCGGGGAGCTGTTTTTT. As protein: CSATGNSGRARNTGELFF.